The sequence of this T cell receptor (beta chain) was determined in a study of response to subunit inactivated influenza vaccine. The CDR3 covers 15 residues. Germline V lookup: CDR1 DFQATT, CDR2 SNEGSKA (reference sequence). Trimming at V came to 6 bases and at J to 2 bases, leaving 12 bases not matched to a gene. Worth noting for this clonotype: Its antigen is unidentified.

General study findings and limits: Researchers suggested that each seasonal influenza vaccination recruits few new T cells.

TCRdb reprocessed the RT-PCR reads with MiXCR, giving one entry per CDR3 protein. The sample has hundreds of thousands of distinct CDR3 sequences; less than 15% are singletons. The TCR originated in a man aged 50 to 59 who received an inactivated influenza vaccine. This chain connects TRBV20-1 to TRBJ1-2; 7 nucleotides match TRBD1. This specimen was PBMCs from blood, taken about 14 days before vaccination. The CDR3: CSARAPPGQNYGYTF. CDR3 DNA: TGCAGTGCGAGGGCCCCTCCGGGACAGAACTATGGCTACACCTTC.